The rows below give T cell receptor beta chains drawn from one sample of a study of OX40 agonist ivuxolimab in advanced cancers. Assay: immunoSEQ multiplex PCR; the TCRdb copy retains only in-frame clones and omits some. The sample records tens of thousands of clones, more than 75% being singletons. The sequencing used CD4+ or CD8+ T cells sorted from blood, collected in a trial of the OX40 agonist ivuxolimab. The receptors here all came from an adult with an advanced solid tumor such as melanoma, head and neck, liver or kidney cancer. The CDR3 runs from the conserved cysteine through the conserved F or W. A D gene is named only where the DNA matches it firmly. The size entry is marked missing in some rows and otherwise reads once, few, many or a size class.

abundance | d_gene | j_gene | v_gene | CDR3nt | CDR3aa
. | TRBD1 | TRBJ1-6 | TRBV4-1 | TGCGCCAGCAGCCAAACGGTCGCCCCCAGGGGGCACCCGTATTCACCCCTCCACTTT | CASSQTVAPRGHPYSPLHF
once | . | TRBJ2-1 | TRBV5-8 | TGTGCCAGCAGCTTGGCCAGGTTCAACGCGCCCCTATACAATGAGCAGTTCTTC | CASSLARFNAPLYNEQFF
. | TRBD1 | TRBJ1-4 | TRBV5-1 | TGCGCCAGCGGACAGGGGAAATATGCAACTAATGAAAAACTGTTTTTT | CASGQGKYATNEKLFF
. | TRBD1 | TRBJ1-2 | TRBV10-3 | TGTGCCAGCAGCCGGACAGGGGGCGAGTATGGCTACACCTTC | CASSRTGGEYGYTF
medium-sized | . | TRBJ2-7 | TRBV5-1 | TGCGCCAGCAGAGAGGACTCCATCTACGAGCAGTACTTC | CASREDSIYEQYF
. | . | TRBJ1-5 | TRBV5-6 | TGTGCCAGCAGCCCAACAGGCAACAATCAGCCCCAGCATTTT | CASSPTGNNQPQHF
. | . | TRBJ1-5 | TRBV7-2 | TGTGCCAGCAGCTTGGGACCCAATCAGCCCCAGCATTTT | CASSLGPNQPQHF
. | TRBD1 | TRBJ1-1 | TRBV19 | TGTGCCAGCTCCGCAGGGGGCCTCATGAACACTGAAGCTTTCTTT | CASSAGGLMNTEAFF
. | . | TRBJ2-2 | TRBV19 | TGTGCCAGTAGTATCTTTCGCGCACCTGGTTACACCGGGGAGCTGTTTTTT | CASSIFRAPGYTGELFF
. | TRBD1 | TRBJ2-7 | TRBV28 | TGTGCCAGCAGTTCGGACAGGGGGGACGAGCAGTACTTC | CASSSDRGDEQYF
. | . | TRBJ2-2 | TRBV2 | TGTGCCAGCAGTGGGGTAGAGATCGGGGAGCTGTTTTTT | CASSGVEIGELFF
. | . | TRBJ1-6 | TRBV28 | TGTGCCAGCAGCCTTTCCTACGGGTTGGGGTCCTATAATTCACCCCTCCACTTT | CASSLSYGLGSYNSPLHF
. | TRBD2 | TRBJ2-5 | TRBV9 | TGTGCCAGCAGCGTAGGCTTTAGCGGGGGGTACCAAGAGACCCAGTACTTC | CASSVGFSGGYQETQYF
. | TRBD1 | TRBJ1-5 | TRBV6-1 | TGTGCCAGCAGTGCCCGACAGGGGGCGGGCAATCAGCCCCAGCATTTT | CASSARQGAGNQPQHF
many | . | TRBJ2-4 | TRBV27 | TGTGCCAGCAGTTTATACTTGGGCGAAGCCAAAAACATTCAGTACTTC | CASSLYLGEAKNIQYF
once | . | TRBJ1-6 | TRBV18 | TGTGCCAGCTCACGGGGGGATTCACCCCTCCACTTT | CASSRGDSPLHF
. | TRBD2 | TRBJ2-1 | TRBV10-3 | TGTGCCATCAGTGAGGGACTAGCGAGCAATGAGCAGTTCTTC | CAISEGLASNEQFF
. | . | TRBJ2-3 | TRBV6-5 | TGTGCCAGCAGCCACTATAGCACAGATACGCAGTATTTT | CASSHYSTDTQYF
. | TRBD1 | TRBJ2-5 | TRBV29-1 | TGCAGCGTTGCCCGGGACAGTTACCAAGAGACCCAGTACTTC | CSVARDSYQETQYF
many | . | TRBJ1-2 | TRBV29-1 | TGCAGCGTTGAAACAGGAGGTTACACCTTC | CSVETGGYTF
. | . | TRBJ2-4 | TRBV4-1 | TGCGCCAGCAGCCAAGTCGGAGGGGCCTTAGCCAAAAACATTCAGTACTTC | CASSQVGGALAKNIQYF
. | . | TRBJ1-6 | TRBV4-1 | TGCGCCAGCAGCCAAGGCGTACAGGTGGTATCCTATAATTCACCCCTCCACTTT | CASSQGVQVVSYNSPLHF
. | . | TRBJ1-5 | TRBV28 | TGTGCCAGCAGTAGTTTCGGGATGGCGGGGCCCCAGCATTTT | CASSSFGMAGPQHF
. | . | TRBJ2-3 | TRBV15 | TGTGCCACCAGCCCCAAGAGGGCGGGCACAGATACGCAGTATTTT | CATSPKRAGTDTQYF
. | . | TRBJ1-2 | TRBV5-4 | TGTGCCAGCAGCGATCAGGCCGAAGGCTACACCTTC | CASSDQAEGYTF
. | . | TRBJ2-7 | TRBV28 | TGTGCCAGCAGCTCCCCGGGACAAAACTACGAGCAGTACTTC | CASSSPGQNYEQYF
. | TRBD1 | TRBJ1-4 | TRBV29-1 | TGCAGCGTTGACGTGGGGACAGGGGATGAAAAACTGTTTTTT | CSVDVGTGDEKLFF
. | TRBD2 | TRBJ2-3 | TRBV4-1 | TGCGCCAGCAGCCAAGCAAAACTAGCGGGAGGGCCCACAGATACGCAGTATTTT | CASSQAKLAGGPTDTQYF
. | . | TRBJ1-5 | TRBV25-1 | TGTGCCAGCCTTAATTACCGGGACAGCAATCAGCCCCAGCATTTT | CASLNYRDSNQPQHF
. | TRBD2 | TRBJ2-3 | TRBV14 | TGTGCCAGCAGCCAAGTAATAGGGACTAACACAGATACGCAGTATTTT | CASSQVIGTNTDTQYF
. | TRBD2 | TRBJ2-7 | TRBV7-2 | TGTGCCAGCAGCTGGACTAGCGGGGGCTCCTACGAGCAGTACTTC | CASSWTSGGSYEQYF
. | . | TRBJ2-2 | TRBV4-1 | TGCGCCAGCAGCCCAAGGGGCGGGGAGCTGTTTTTT | CASSPRGGELFF
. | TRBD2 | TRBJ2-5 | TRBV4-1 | TGCGCCAGCAGCCAAGATCACTTCCCGGCAGCGGGAAGAGAGACCCAGTACTTC | CASSQDHFPAAGRETQYF
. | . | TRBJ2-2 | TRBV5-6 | TGTGCCAGCAGCTCCCGGGACCGACACTGGGAGCTGTTTTTT | CASSSRDRHWELFF
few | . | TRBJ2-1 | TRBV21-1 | TGTGCCAGCAGCGGAGTGGAAAGCGGGAGGGCCTCTGATGAGCAGTTCTTC | CASSGVESGRASDEQFF
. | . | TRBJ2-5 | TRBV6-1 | TGTGCCAGCAGAGAACCTCAAGAGACCCAGTACTTC | CASREPQETQYF
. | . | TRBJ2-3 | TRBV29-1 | TGCAGCGTTGAAACCGGGGCGCAGGATACGCAGTATTTT | CSVETGAQDTQYF
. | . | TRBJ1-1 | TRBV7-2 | TGTGCCAGCAGCTTAGTTACAGGGAGGGCTTTCTTT | CASSLVTGRAFF
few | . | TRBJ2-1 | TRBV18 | TGTGCCAGCTCACCACGGCCAGTGGAATACAATGAGCAGTTCTTC | CASSPRPVEYNEQFF
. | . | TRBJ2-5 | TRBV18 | TGTGCCAGCTCGGCCCTGGAGGTCGGGGAGACCCAGTACTTC | CASSALEVGETQYF
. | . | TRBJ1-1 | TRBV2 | TGTGCCAGCAGGGTGGGGGGTAGAACTGAAGCTTTCTTT | CASRVGGRTEAFF
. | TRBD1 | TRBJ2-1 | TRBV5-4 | TGTGCCAGCAGCACGGGACAGGGGGACTACAATGAGCAGTTCTTC | CASSTGQGDYNEQFF
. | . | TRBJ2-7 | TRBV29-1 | TGCAGCGTTGCCCCAGGAACGGCGAGCTCCTACGAGCAGTACTTC | CSVAPGTASSYEQYF
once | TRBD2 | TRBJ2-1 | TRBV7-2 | TGTGCCAGCAGGTTAGCGGGGTACAATGAGCAGTTCTTC | CASRLAGYNEQFF
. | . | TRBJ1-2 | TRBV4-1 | TGCGCCAGCAGCCAACCAACGGACGGTGACTATGGCTACACCTTC | CASSQPTDGDYGYTF
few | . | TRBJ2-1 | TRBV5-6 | TGTGCCAGCGGCCATTCTTTTTACAATGAGCAGTTCTTC | CASGHSFYNEQFF
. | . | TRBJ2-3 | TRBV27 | TGTGCCAGCAGTTTATCCCTGGACCTTAGCACAGATACGCAGTATTTT | CASSLSLDLSTDTQYF
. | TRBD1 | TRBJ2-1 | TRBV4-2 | TGTGCCAGCAGCCATGGGGACAGGGCCTATGAGCAGTTCTTC | CASSHGDRAYEQFF
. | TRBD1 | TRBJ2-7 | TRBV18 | TGTGCCAGCTCACAGGGACAGGGGAACGAGCAGTACTTC | CASSQGQGNEQYF